Shown below are 20 T cell receptor beta chains from a single sample sequenced in a study of blood T cell repertoires in COVID-19. Using immunoSEQ multiplex PCR, the repertoire was profiled, and TCRdb retains in-frame clones only, with some absent. The sample lists some 160,000 clones; roughly 85% were seen once. Sequences were obtained from PBMCs or T cells enriched from blood (not recorded which). The origin of the receptors is a woman in her 70s in a cohort exposed to, infected with or recovered from COVID-19 (not recorded which).

The chain links TRBV18 to TRBJ1-1, with TRBD1 matching 7 bases. Germline V gene data show CDR1 as KGHSH and CDR2 as LQKENI. Losses at the gene ends were 3 bases for V and 7 bases for J; bases not matched to a gene: 5. The length of the CDR3 is 13 residues. CDR3 amino acids: CASSPDRAGEAFF. The CDR3 DNA follows: TGTGCCAGCTCACCCGACAGGGCCGGTGAAGCTTTCTTT.

The V gene is TRBV11-2, the J gene TRBJ1-2; possibly TRBD1 for D (6 bases). The V gene's germline CDR1 is SGHAT and CDR2 FQNNGV. The CDR3 runs to 15 residues. V lost 1 base and J 5 bases, leaving 14 bases between the germline ends. CDR3 DNA sequence: TGTGCCAGCAGCTTAGGGTCGACAGGTACTTATGGCTACACCTTC. Its translation: CASSLGSTGTYGYTF.

This clone was seen just once. This rearrangement joins TRBV10-3 to TRBJ2-1, with D maybe TRBD2 (5 bases). CDR1 is ENHRY and CDR2 is SYGVKD in the germline V gene. The V gene lost 7 bases and the J gene lost 6 bases, with 13 bases spanning the gap. The CDR3 sequence is 13 residues long. The CDR3 sequence is CAINSARPNEQFF. CDR3 DNA: TGTGCCATCAATAGCGCCCGTCCCAATGAGCAGTTCTTC.

This sequence joins TRBV27 and TRBJ2-7, with D maybe TRBD2 (5 bases). CDR1 and CDR2 (germline): MNHEY, SMNVEV (reference sequence). V shed 4 bases and J shed 0 bases, with 10 bases lying between them. The CDR3 runs 14 residues. CDR3 protein: CASSYRGDSYEQYF. The DNA of the CDR3 is TGTGCCAGCAGTTATCGGGGAGACTCCTACGAGCAGTACTTC.

The rearrangement links TRBV9 to TRBJ1-3, with a weak D call TRBD1 (6 bases). Germline CDR1 and CDR2: SGDLS and YYNGEE. Trimming removed 4 bases from V and 4 bases from J, with 15 bases in between. CDR3 length: 15 amino acids. Here the CDR3 DNA reads TGTGCCAGCAGCATAGACACAGGGCCCGGAAACACCATATATTTT. Translated, it gives CASSIDTGPGNTIYF.

The genes are TRBV3-1 (or the pseudogene TRBV3-2) and TRBJ2-7; the D is unclear. V was shortened by 3 bases and J by 7 bases, with 7 bases between the two germline ends. Germline CDR1 and CDR2: LGHDT and YNNKEL (reference sequence). CDR3 length: 11 residues. The CDR3 sequence: CASSHTREQYF. The DNA for the CDR3 is TGTGCCAGCAGCCACACTCGTGAGCAGTACTTC.

The V call is TRBV28, the J call TRBJ2-7, with TRBD1 matching 10 bases. J gave up 9 bases and V 7 bases, and 15 bases lay outside the gene matches. The CDR3 sequence is 15 residues long. In germline, CDR1 is MDHEN, CDR2 SYDVKM. The CDR3 spells CASTRRTGGRERQYF. In nucleotides, the CDR3 is TGTGCCAGCACTCGGAGGACAGGGGGAAGAGAAAGGCAGTACTTC.

This chain connects TRBV5-1 to TRBJ1-2; 7 bases are shared with TRBD1. Germline-derived CDR1 and CDR2 are SGHRS and YFSETQ. The V gene end was trimmed by 0 bases and the J gene end by 3 bases; junction bases not matched to a gene: 8. The CDR3 is 16 amino acids. CDR3 loop: CASSLELGGIDYGYTF. In DNA form, the CDR3 reads TGCGCCAGCAGCTTGGAGCTAGGGGGCATTGACTATGGCTACACCTTC.

The chain has TRBV19 and TRBJ1-2; no definite D call. From germline, CDR1 is LNHDA and CDR2 SQIVND (reference sequence). CDR3 length equals 13 residues. Trimming stripped 7 bases from V and 5 bases from J, with 14 bases between. CDR3: CASTREEFYGYTF. CDR3 DNA: TGTGCCAGTACGAGGGAAGAGTTTTATGGCTACACCTTC.

This clone was counted ten times or more. The chain combines TRBV28 with TRBJ2-1; 13 nucleotides align to TRBD2. After removal of 4 bases from V and 7 bases from J, the junction contained 7 bases not matched to a gene. CDR1 MDHEN and CDR2 SYDVKM come from the germline V gene. This CDR3 contains 16 residues. CDR3 coding DNA: TGTGCCAGCAGTTCGCCAAGACTAGCGGGAGGAAATGAGCAGTTCTTC. It translates to CASSSPRLAGGNEQFF.

The rearrangement links TRBV4-1 to TRBJ2-2; D not certain. CDR3 length equals 15 residues. Looked up from germline, CDR1 is MGHRA and CDR2 is YSYEKL. Trimming removed 0 bases from V and 4 bases from J, with 9 bases in between. CDR3 in amino acids: CASSQDGSGTGELFF. CDR3 nucleotides: TGCGCCAGCAGCCAAGATGGATCGGGCACCGGGGAGCTGTTTTTT.

The CDR3 region has the DNA TGTGCCAGCAGTCTTACTAATGAGCAGTTCTTC. It is translated as CASSLTNEQFF. This rearrangement joins TRBV7-6 to TRBJ2-1; D is uncertain. V was shortened by 6 bases and J by 7 bases, with 7 bases between the two germline ends. Germline CDR1 SGHVS, CDR2 FNYEAQ. This CDR3 spans 11 amino acids.

The chain links TRBV30 to TRBJ2-5; 7 positions agree with TRBD2. The CDR3 runs 14 residues. V was clipped by 0 bases and J by 7 bases; unmatched bases: 8. Germline CDR1 and CDR2: GTSNPN and SVGIG (reference sequence). The DNA for the CDR3 is TGTGCCTGGAGTGTAACGGGAGGTTCGGGGACCCAGTACTTC. Translated, it gives CAWSVTGGSGTQYF.

This clone was detected a few times. J is TRBJ2-1 and V is TRBV7-9; no reliable D call. This CDR3 comprises 16 residues. Germline-derived CDR1 and CDR2 are SEHNR and FQNEAQ (reference sequence). V lost 2 bases and J 0 bases, leaving 11 bases between the germline ends. The CDR3 DNA reads as TGTGCCAGCAGCTTATCGCTCGCCGGCTCCTACAATGAGCAGTTCTTC. It yields the protein CASSLSLAGSYNEQFF.

The sample holds one count of this clone. The chain employs TRBV5-1 and TRBJ2-1; D is unresolved. Between the trimmed V and J ends, which lost 6 bases and 5 bases, there was a span of 12 bases. Germline lookup yields CDR1 SGHRS and CDR2 YFSETQ. The CDR3 extends over 13 amino acids. CDR3 bases: TGCGCCAGCAAAAGGTCAGACAACAATGAGCAGTTCTTC. Protein sequence: CASKRSDNNEQFF.

This chain links TRBV5-1 with TRBJ2-1; no clear D gene. Per the germline V gene, CDR1 is SGHRS and CDR2 is YFSETQ. V was cut by 2 bases and J by 4 bases, with 13 bases left in between. CDR3 length equals 15 residues. CDR3 bases: TGCGCCAGCAGCTTAATTCCAGGCCAATACAATGAGCAGTTCTTC. It encodes CASSLIPGQYNEQFF.

V is TRBV2 and J is TRBJ2-3; 13 bases align to TRBD2. The CDR3 is 18 amino acids. The J segment lost 3 bases and the V segment lost 2 bases, leaving 8 bases of the junction unmatched. The germline gives CDR1 SNHLY, CDR2 FYNNEI. CDR3 bases: TGTGCCAGCAGTGAACTAGGACTAGCGGGAGCCCAAACAGATACGCAGTATTTT. Protein: CASSELGLAGAQTDTQYF.

The chain couples TRBV3-1 (or the pseudogene TRBV3-2) to TRBJ1-2, with 9 bases matching TRBD1. V was pared by 5 bases and J by 5 bases, with 6 bases of the junction left unmatched. This CDR3 contains 14 residues. Germline CDR1 and CDR2: LGHDT and YNNKEL (reference sequence). In nucleotides, the CDR3 is TGTGCCAGCAGCGGTGGACAGGGGACTTATGGCTACACCTTC. Translation gives CASSGGQGTYGYTF.

Only a few counts were recorded for this clone. The gene calls are TRBV7-6 and TRBJ2-1; TRBD1 aligns across 11 bases. Germline V gene lookup returns CDR1 SGHVS and CDR2 FNYEAQ. This CDR3 is built from 16 residues. After removal of 5 bases from V and 5 bases from J, the junction contained 8 bases not matched to a gene. The CDR3 DNA reads as TGTGCCAGCAGCCCACATTGGGGACAGGGGGACAATGAGCAGTTCTTC. The encoded protein is CASSPHWGQGDNEQFF.

The gene calls are TRBV5-1 and TRBJ2-5; the D gene is possibly TRBD2 (5 bases). This CDR3 region has 14 residues. Germline V gene data show CDR1 as SGHRS and CDR2 as YFSETQ. V was cut by 0 bases and J by 5 bases, with 11 bases left in between. The CDR3 here is CASSLVDPGETQYF. The CDR3 nucleotides read TGCGCCAGCAGCTTGGTAGACCCGGGGGAGACCCAGTACTTC.